This TCR beta chain came from a study of beta chain features in type 1 diabetes. Blood was collected once per donor into heparin, averaging about 120 mL. Whole-study results and caveats: VDJ junctions from patients with type 1 diabetes contained fewer insertions and more deletions. Compared to healthy donors, patients appeared to have naive, central memory and Treg TCRB repertoires that were more alike. A moderate, significant TCRB CDR3 shortening appeared in type 1 diabetes across four CD4+ subsets.

This clone was seen only once. What it recognizes is unknown. The sequenced template was cDNA made from the entire isolated RNA. TCRdb's copy holds only in-frame clones and misses some; the assay was immunoSEQ multiplex PCR. The table shows around 160,000 clones, with roughly 63% occurring only once. The clonotype originates from a young man with type 1 diabetes. Sequenced material: naive CD4+ T cells from blood.

DNA of the CDR3: TGCGCCAGCAGCATCGGACAACCCGGCGATACGCAGTATTTT. It yields the protein CASSIGQPGDTQYF. This chain joins TRBV5-1 and TRBJ2-3; a possible D gene is TRBD1 (5 bases). CDR3 length equals 14 residues. V shed 4 bases and J shed 6 bases, with 15 bases lying between them. Germline values: CDR1 SGHRS, CDR2 YFSETQ.